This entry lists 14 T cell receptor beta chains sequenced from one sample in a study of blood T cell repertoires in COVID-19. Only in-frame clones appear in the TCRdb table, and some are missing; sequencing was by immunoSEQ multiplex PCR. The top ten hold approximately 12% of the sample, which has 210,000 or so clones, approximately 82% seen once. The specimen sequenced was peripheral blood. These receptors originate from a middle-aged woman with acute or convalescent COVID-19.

DNA of the CDR3: TGTGCCAGCAGTTACTCGACTGAGCTGGATGGCTACACCTTC. Translation: CASSYSTELDGYTF. The rearrangement joins TRBV6-5 to TRBJ1-2; D unclear. The CDR3 has 14 amino acids. The V end lost 0 bases, the J end lost 6 bases, and 11 bases lay between the germline ends. CDR1 and CDR2 (germline): MNHEY, SVGAGI.

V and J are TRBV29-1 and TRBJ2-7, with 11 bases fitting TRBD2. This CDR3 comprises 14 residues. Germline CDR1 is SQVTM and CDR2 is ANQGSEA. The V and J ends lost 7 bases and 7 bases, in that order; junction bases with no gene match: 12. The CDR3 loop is CSAIRLAGQGEQYF. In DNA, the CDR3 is TGCAGCGCTATCCGACTAGCGGGGCAGGGGGAGCAGTACTTC.

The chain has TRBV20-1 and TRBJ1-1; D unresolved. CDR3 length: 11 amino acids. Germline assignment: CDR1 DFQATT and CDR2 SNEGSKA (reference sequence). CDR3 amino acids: CSAVMNTEAFF. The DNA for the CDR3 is TGCAGCGCGGTCATGAACACTGAAGCTTTCTTT.

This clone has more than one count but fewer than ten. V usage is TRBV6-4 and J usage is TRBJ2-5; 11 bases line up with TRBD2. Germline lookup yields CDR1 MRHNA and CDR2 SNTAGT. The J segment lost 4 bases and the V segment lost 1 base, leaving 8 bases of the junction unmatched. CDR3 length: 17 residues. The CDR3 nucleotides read TGTGCCAGCAGTGACTTGACTAGCGGGACCAGGGGAGAGACCCAGTACTTC. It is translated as CASSDLTSGTRGETQYF.

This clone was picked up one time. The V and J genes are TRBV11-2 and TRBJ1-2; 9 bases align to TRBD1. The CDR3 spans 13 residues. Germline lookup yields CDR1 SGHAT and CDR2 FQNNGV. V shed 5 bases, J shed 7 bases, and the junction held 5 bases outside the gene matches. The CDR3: CASSPRQGGGYTF. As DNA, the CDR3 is TGTGCCAGCAGCCCCCGACAGGGGGGTGGCTACACCTTC.

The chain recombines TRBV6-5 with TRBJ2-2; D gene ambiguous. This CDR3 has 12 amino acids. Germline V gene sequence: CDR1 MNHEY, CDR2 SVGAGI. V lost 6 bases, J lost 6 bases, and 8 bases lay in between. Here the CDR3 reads CASRLRAGELFF. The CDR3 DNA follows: TGTGCCAGCAGGCTGAGAGCCGGGGAGCTGTTTTTT.

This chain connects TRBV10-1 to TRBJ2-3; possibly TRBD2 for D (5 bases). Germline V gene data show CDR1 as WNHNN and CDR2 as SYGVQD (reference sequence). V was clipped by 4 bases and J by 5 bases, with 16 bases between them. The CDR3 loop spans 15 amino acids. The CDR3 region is CASSVAGEGVDTQYF. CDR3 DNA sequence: TGCGCCAGCAGTGTTGCAGGCGAGGGTGTAGATACGCAGTATTTT.

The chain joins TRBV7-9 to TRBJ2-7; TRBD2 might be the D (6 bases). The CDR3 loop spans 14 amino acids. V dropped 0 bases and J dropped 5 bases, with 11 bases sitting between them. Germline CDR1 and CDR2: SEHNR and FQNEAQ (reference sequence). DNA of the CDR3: TGTGCCAGCAGCTTAGCGGGAGGTGGGAACGAGCAGTACTTC. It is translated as CASSLAGGGNEQYF.

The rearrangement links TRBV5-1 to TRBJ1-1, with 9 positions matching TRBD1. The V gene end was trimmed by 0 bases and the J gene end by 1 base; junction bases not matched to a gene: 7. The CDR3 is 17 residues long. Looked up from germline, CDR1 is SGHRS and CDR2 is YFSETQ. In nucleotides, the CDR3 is TGCGCCAGCAGCTTGGCTCCACAGGGGGCTCGGAACACTGAAGCTTTCTTT. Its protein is CASSLAPQGARNTEAFF.

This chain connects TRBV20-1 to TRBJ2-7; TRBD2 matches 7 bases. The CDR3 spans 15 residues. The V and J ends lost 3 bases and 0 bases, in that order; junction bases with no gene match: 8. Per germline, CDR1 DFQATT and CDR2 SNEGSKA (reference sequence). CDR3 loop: CSASQIRTSSYEQYF. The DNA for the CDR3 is TGCAGTGCTAGTCAAATTCGGACTAGCTCCTACGAGCAGTACTTC.

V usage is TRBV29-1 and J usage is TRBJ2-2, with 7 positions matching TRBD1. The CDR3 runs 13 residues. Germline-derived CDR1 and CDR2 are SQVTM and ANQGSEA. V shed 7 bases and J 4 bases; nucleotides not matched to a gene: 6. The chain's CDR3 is CSADRVLTGELFF. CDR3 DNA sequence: TGCAGCGCTGACAGGGTCCTCACCGGGGAGCTGTTTTTT.

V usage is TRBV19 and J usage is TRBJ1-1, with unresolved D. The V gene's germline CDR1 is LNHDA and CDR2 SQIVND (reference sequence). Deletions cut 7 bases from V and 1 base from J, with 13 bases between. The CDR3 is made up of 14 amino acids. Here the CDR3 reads CASTRPEGNTEAFF. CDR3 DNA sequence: TGTGCCAGTACCCGTCCGGAGGGGAACACTGAAGCTTTCTTT.

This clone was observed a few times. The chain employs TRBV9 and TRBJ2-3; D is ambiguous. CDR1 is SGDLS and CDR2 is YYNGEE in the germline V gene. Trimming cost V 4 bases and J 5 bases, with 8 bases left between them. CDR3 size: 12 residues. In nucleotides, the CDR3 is TGTGCCAGCAGCCCCCACGGAGATACGCAGTATTTT. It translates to CASSPHGDTQYF. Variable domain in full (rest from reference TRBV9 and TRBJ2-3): DSGVTQTPKHLITATGQRVTLRCSPRSGDLSVYWYQQSLDQGLQFLIQYYNGEERAKGNILERFSAQQFPDLHSELNLSSLELGDSALYFCASSPHGDTQYFGPGTRLTVL.

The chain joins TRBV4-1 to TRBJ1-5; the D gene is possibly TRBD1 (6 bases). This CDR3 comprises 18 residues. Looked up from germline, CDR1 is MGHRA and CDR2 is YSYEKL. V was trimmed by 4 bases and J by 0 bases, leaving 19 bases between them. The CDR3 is CASSLDGGGFNSNQPQHF. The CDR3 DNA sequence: TGCGCCAGCAGCCTTGATGGGGGGGGCTTTAATAGCAATCAGCCCCAGCATTTT.